This is a list of T cell receptor beta chains from one sample in a study of blood T cell repertoires in COVID-19. The table came from immunoSEQ multiplex PCR; TCRdb's copy has only in-frame clones and leaves some out. The sample carries some 120,000 clones, roughly 84% recorded once. Sequencing was performed on peripheral blood. The receptors were sampled from a man between 60 and 75 years old with acute or convalescent COVID-19. Both conserved end residues are trimmed from each CDR3.

J | V | CDR3
TRBJ2-1 | TRBV6-2/TRBV6-3 | ASSYSGTSHGGF
TRBJ2-3 | TRBV5-6 | ASSPLASGRADTQY
TRBJ1-2 | TRBV7-9 | ASSLMGTGRDYGYT
TRBJ2-3 | TRBV3-1/TRBV3-2 | ASSQVASGIGDTQY
TRBJ1-2 | TRBV7-9 | ASSPTGGIGYT
TRBJ2-5 | TRBV19 | ASSAGLAEETQY
TRBJ1-1 | TRBV11-2 | ASSNRQGDTEAF
TRBJ2-4 | TRBV19 | ASSPHRGTSGSSKNIQY
TRBJ1-4 | TRBV28 | ASSLGDSSNEKLF
TRBJ2-1 | TRBV12-3/TRBV12-4 | ASSWRRDDEQF
TRBJ2-6 | TRBV19 | ASRINGAGANVLT
TRBJ1-5 | TRBV18 | ASRGTGGNQPQH
TRBJ2-7 | TRBV27 | ASSPNDRGYEQY
TRBJ2-5 | TRBV6-6 | ASSYAQIQETQY
TRBJ2-1 | TRBV4-3 | ASSQELGQGAVYNEQF
TRBJ2-3 | TRBV10-3 | AIRGEGQRGDTQY
TRBJ1-2 | TRBV7-9 | ASSWGQGAYGYT
TRBJ1-6 | TRBV18 | ASSPGIPNSPLH
TRBJ2-3 | TRBV7-3 | ASSLTGGSADTQY
TRBJ1-6 | TRBV7-2 | ASSSYTVPGSYNSPLH
TRBJ2-3 | TRBV19 | ASTPLAGDNRDTQY
TRBJ1-5 | TRBV19 | ASSPGTGAGQPQH
TRBJ2-7 | TRBV5-6 | ASSISGVTYEQY
TRBJ2-7 | TRBV27 | ASGPGSYEQY
TRBJ1-5 | TRBV24-1 | ATSPGGSNQPQH
TRBJ2-6 | TRBV27 | ASSFGGEISGANVLT
TRBJ2-1 | TRBV28 | ASSLWSGGRDLNEQF
TRBJ2-3 | TRBV15 | ATGEGLGGTDTQY
TRBJ2-5 | TRBV6-2/TRBV6-3 | ASSKTHRPGYQETQY
TRBJ2-5 | TRBV5-4 | ASSLSGGQETQY
TRBJ1-2 | TRBV3-1/TRBV3-2 | ASSQKTEPWGGYT
TRBJ2-7 | TRBV11-2 | ASSQWGSGGAYEQY
TRBJ1-2 | TRBV5-6 | ASSPGQAYYGYT
TRBJ1-1 | TRBV7-9 | ASSLAKSGRTEAF
TRBJ2-1 | TRBV7-8 | ASSRDRATYNEQF